Shown below are 32 T cell receptor beta chains from a single sample sequenced in a study of T cell changes during pregnancy in multiple sclerosis. The table came from immunoSEQ multiplex PCR; TCRdb's copy has only in-frame clones and leaves some out. The sample lists approximately 22,000 clones, 85% to 90% occurring once. This material consisted of CD4+ T cells from peripheral blood mononuclear cells, taken in the first trimester of pregnancy. These receptor sequences come from a female donor in good health, enrolled as a control in a pregnancy study.

The genes are TRBV5-6 and TRBJ2-7; the match to TRBD1 covers 9 bases. CDR1 and CDR2 (germline): SGHDT, YYEEEE. V was clipped by 3 bases and J by 0 bases; unmatched bases: 7. The CDR3 consists of 16 residues. In DNA, the CDR3 is TGTGCCAGCAGCTCGTCCCGGGACAGGGTCTCCTACGAGCAGTACTTC. Translation gives CASSSSRDRVSYEQYF.

The gene calls are TRBV7-6 and TRBJ2-7, with 9 bases fitting TRBD2. The ends lost 5 bases at V and 7 bases at J; junction bases unmatched: 12. CDR1 SGHVS and CDR2 FNYEAQ come from the germline V gene. The CDR3 totals 15 residues. The CDR3 protein is CASSRGLADDGEQYF. Here the CDR3 DNA reads TGTGCCAGCAGCCGGGGACTAGCCGACGATGGGGAGCAGTACTTC.

This chain links TRBV28 with TRBJ2-1, with TRBD2 as a possible D gene (6 bases). Trimming removed 6 bases at V and 7 bases at J, with 13 bases between. The CDR3 sequence is 13 residues long. Germline-derived CDR1 and CDR2 are MDHEN and SYDVKM. The CDR3 region has the DNA TGTGCCAGCAGCGCCGGGACTCAGAATGAGCAGTTCTTC. Translated: CASSAGTQNEQFF.

The J gene is TRBJ1-4, the V gene TRBV6-1, with D hard to call. Trimming cost V 4 bases and J 4 bases, with 13 bases left between them. The germline CDR1 and CDR2 sequences are MNHNS and SASEGT. This CDR3 has 15 amino acids. CDR3 sequence: CASSVSGQSNEKLFF. The CDR3, as DNA: TGTGCCAGCAGTGTATCTGGGCAGAGTAATGAAAAACTGTTTTTT.

V usage is TRBV6-5 and J usage is TRBJ1-5, with D possibly being TRBD1 (5 bases). Deletions cut 6 bases from V and 9 bases from J, with 15 bases between. Germline assignment: CDR1 MNHEY and CDR2 SVGAGI. The CDR3 sequence is 13 residues long. CDR3 DNA sequence: TGTGCCAGCAGCCCAAGGGGATTTCGGCCCCAGCATTTT. Amino acid sequence: CASSPRGFRPQHF.

The chain combines TRBV18 with TRBJ2-1; 15 nucleotides align to TRBD2. The CDR3 totals 16 residues. V lost 8 bases, J lost 4 bases, and 6 bases stayed unmatched. Germline V gene data show CDR1 as KGHSH and CDR2 as LQKENI. As DNA, the CDR3 is TGTGCCAGCAAACGGACTAGCGGGGGGGGTTACAATGAGCAGTTCTTC. This gives the protein CASKRTSGGGYNEQFF.

The gene calls are TRBV6-6 and TRBJ1-5, with D possibly TRBD1 on 5 matching bases. Trimming took 5 bases from V and 7 from J, leaving 12 bases between them. CDR3 length: 13 residues. Germline V gene lookup returns CDR1 MNHNY and CDR2 SVGAGI (reference sequence). The CDR3 spells CASSTGGRQPQHF. CDR3 sequence (DNA): TGTGCCAGCAGTACCGGGGGTAGACAGCCCCAGCATTTT.

This sequence joins TRBV6-1 and TRBJ2-1, with D possibly TRBD1 on 6 matching bases. CDR3 length: 15 residues. In germline, CDR1 is MNHNS, CDR2 SASEGT. Deletions cut 3 bases from V and 8 bases from J, with 17 bases between. The CDR3 reads CASSESRDTGDEQFF. CDR3 sequence (DNA): TGTGCCAGCAGTGAGTCTCGGGACACCGGGGATGAGCAGTTCTTC.

The rearrangement links TRBV7-9 to TRBJ1-5, with D unresolved. This CDR3 is built from 13 residues. The germline V gene encodes CDR1 SEHNR and CDR2 FQNEAQ (reference sequence). V lost 0 bases, J lost 3 bases, and 3 bases lay in between. As DNA, the CDR3 is TGTGCCAGCAGCTTAGCCTCCAATCAGCCCCAGCATTTT. Translation: CASSLASNQPQHF.

The J gene is TRBJ2-7, the V gene TRBV28; 9 nucleotides align to TRBD2. Germline values: CDR1 MDHEN, CDR2 SYDVKM. The V gene end was trimmed by 6 bases and the J gene end by 3 bases; junction bases not matched to a gene: 6. This CDR3 has 14 residues. The CDR3 nucleotides read TGTGCCAGCAGACCTCCTAGCGGGGACTACGAGCAGTACTTC. Its translation: CASRPPSGDYEQYF.

The chain uses TRBV11-3 and TRBJ1-1; maybe TRBD1 (6 bases). V dropped 5 bases and J dropped 3 bases, with 10 bases sitting between them. The V gene's germline CDR1 is SGHNT and CDR2 YENEEA. The length of the CDR3 is 13 residues. CDR3 loop: CASSTGRDTEAFF. The CDR3 nucleotides read TGTGCCAGCAGCACAGGGAGGGACACTGAAGCTTTCTTT.

The V call is TRBV25-1, the J call TRBJ2-1, with 9 bases that match TRBD2. The ends lost 6 bases at V and 4 bases at J; junction bases unmatched: 7. From germline, CDR1 is MGHDK and CDR2 SYGVNS. The CDR3 is made up of 15 amino acids. CDR3 nucleotide sequence: TGTGCCAGCAGGGTGACTAGCGGAGCTTACAATGAGCAGTTCTTC. Amino acid sequence: CASRVTSGAYNEQFF.

The chain uses TRBV15 and TRBJ2-3; 10 bases are shared with TRBD2. The CDR3 is 15 residues long. V trimming: 2 bases; J trimming: 6 bases; junction bases outside the gene matches: 5. CDR1 LNHNV and CDR2 YYDKDF come from the germline V gene (reference sequence). CDR3 sequence: CATSRLAGGGDTQYF. The CDR3 nucleotides are TGTGCCACCAGCAGATTAGCGGGAGGCGGGGATACGCAGTATTTT.

For the CDR3, the DNA is TGTGCCAGCAGTTCCTCAAACAGGGGCGAAGCTTTCTTT. It encodes CASSSSNRGEAFF. V gene TRBV25-1 combines with J gene TRBJ1-1, with 7 bases lining up with TRBD1. Unmatched junction bases numbered 8, after V lost 5 bases and J lost 8 bases. This CDR3 is built from 13 residues. The germline gives CDR1 MGHDK, CDR2 SYGVNS.

In this sample, this clone turned up once. This chain connects TRBV30 to TRBJ2-1; 13 nucleotides match TRBD2. The junction had 5 bases not matched to a gene; V was cut back by 5 bases and J by 4 bases. From germline, CDR1 is GTSNPN and CDR2 SVGIG (reference sequence). The CDR3 is made up of 15 amino acids. CDR3 loop: CAWGGGLAGYNEQFF. DNA of the CDR3: TGTGCCTGGGGCGGGGGACTAGCGGGGTACAATGAGCAGTTCTTC.

The gene calls are TRBV2 and TRBJ1-2, with 7 bases aligning to TRBD1. CDR3 length: 13 amino acids. Germline CDR1 reads SNHLY; CDR2 reads FYNNEI. With 3 bases clipped from V and 2 bases from J, the junction kept 0 bases outside the gene matches. In DNA form, the CDR3 reads TGTGCCAGCAGTGACAGGGGGAACTATGGCTACACCTTC. Its protein is CASSDRGNYGYTF.

The chain links TRBV2 to TRBJ2-1, with a tentative D call TRBD2 (5 bases). Trimming cost V 3 bases and J 9 bases, with 18 bases left between them. In germline, CDR1 is SNHLY, CDR2 FYNNEI. The CDR3 is 15 residues long. The chain's CDR3 is CASSEVLGSSGEQFF. The CDR3 DNA sequence: TGTGCCAGCAGTGAGGTACTAGGGTCTAGTGGTGAGCAGTTCTTC.

The chain couples TRBV7-9 to TRBJ2-3; D is perhaps TRBD1 (7 bases). Germline CDR1 reads SEHNR; CDR2 reads FQNEAQ (reference sequence). The CDR3 sequence is 18 residues long. V shed 1 base and J shed 2 bases, with 19 bases lying between them. CDR3 nucleotides: TGTGCCAGCAGCTTAGGGTTCGCGGGACAGACTTACACAGATACGCAGTATTTT. Protein sequence: CASSLGFAGQTYTDTQYF.

This chain links TRBV5-1 with TRBJ2-7, with 12 nucleotides matching TRBD2. CDR3 length: 18 amino acids. With V trimmed by 0 bases and J by 1 base, 8 bases remained unmatched. The germline V gene encodes CDR1 SGHRS and CDR2 YFSETQ. CDR3 in amino acids: CASSLGTSGIAGSYEQYF. Written as DNA, the CDR3 is TGCGCCAGCAGCTTGGGGACTAGCGGGATTGCCGGATCCTACGAGCAGTACTTC.

The chain is built from TRBV12-5 and TRBJ1-1, with D uncertain. The CDR3 extends over 15 amino acids. Trimming shortened V by 5 bases and J by 0 bases, and 13 bases separated the two germline ends. The germline V gene encodes CDR1 LGHNT and CDR2 FRNRAP. The CDR3 loop reads CASGPPGSLNTEAFF. In DNA form, the CDR3 reads TGTGCTAGTGGTCCCCCAGGCAGCCTGAACACTGAAGCTTTCTTT.

The rearrangement uses TRBV2 and TRBJ1-2; D is perhaps TRBD1 (5 bases). Germline V gene lookup returns CDR1 SNHLY and CDR2 FYNNEI. The CDR3 covers 12 residues. Trimming shortened V by 3 bases and J by 7 bases, and 9 bases separated the two germline ends. The CDR3 DNA is TGTGCCAGCAGTGAGGCAGGGCCTGGCTACACCTTC. Encoded protein: CASSEAGPGYTF.

This clone was detected once. This chain uses TRBV10-3 with TRBJ2-7, with D perhaps TRBD2 (5 bases). The CDR3 runs 16 residues. The germline gives CDR1 ENHRY, CDR2 SYGVKD. V was cut by 10 bases and J by 3 bases, with 25 bases left in between. This CDR3 is CATLPGSPRYFYEQYF. CDR3 sequence (DNA): TGTGCCACCCTCCCGGGAAGCCCCCGATATTTCTACGAGCAGTACTTC.

The chain is built from TRBV7-3 and TRBJ2-7, with D maybe TRBD2 (5 bases). The V gene lost 5 bases and the J gene lost 5 bases, with 19 bases spanning the gap. The germline gives CDR1 SGHTA, CDR2 FQGTGA. The CDR3 is 15 amino acids. CDR3 nucleotides: TGTGCCAGCAGCACTCCTAGAGGGCGGCGTGACGAGCAGTACTTC. It is translated as CASSTPRGRRDEQYF. The variable domain in full, with the rest retrieved from reference TRBV7-3 and TRBJ2-7, is GAGVSQTPSNKVTEKGKYVELRCDPISGHTALYWYRQSLGQGPEFLIYFQGTGAADDSGLPNDRFFAVRPEGSVSTLKIQRTERGDSAVYLCASSTPRGRRDEQYFGPGTRLTVT.

V is TRBV7-2 and J is TRBJ2-1, with D possibly TRBD2 on 5 matching bases. From germline, CDR1 is SGHTA and CDR2 FQGNSA. The CDR3 consists of 15 residues. V was trimmed by 1 base and J by 0 bases, leaving 7 bases between them. The CDR3 DNA reads TGTGCCAGCAGCTTAGAAACTAGCTCCTACAATGAGCAGTTCTTC. Its translation: CASSLETSSYNEQFF.

This chain links TRBV28 with TRBJ1-1, with D possibly TRBD1 on 5 matching bases. The V end lost 6 bases, the J end lost 8 bases, and 19 bases lay between the germline ends. The CDR3 spans 14 residues. CDR1 MDHEN and CDR2 SYDVKM come from the germline V gene. The DNA for the CDR3 is TGTGCCAGCAGGGCAAACCTCTGGACACCGGAAGCTTTCTTT. Translating it yields CASRANLWTPEAFF.

The rearrangement joins TRBV10-3 to TRBJ1-3, with D perhaps TRBD1 (6 bases). This CDR3 spans 14 amino acids. Germline CDR1 and CDR2: ENHRY and SYGVKD. V lost 7 bases and J 0 bases, leaving 10 bases between the germline ends. CDR3 loop: CAITGAISGNTIYF. For the CDR3, the DNA is TGTGCCATCACAGGGGCGATCTCTGGAAACACCATATATTTT.

V and J are TRBV6-5 and TRBJ2-3; a weak D match, TRBD2 (5 bases). Trimming pared 0 bases from V and 4 bases from J, leaving 11 bases between. The CDR3 length is 15 residues. In germline, CDR1 is MNHEY, CDR2 SVGAGI. As DNA, the CDR3 is TGTGCCAGCAGTTACTCGAATCTAGCCGCAGATACGCAGTATTTT. Protein sequence: CASSYSNLAADTQYF.

The rearrangement uses TRBV10-2 and TRBJ2-5, with D maybe TRBD1 (5 bases). The J call may be wrong; the DNA end is better matched by TRBJ2-7. This CDR3 region has 14 residues. The germline V gene has CDR1 WSHSY and CDR2 SAAADI. The CDR3 spells CASSESSTVYEQYF. The CDR3 coding sequence is TGCGCCAGCAGTGAGTCGTCGACAGTATACGAGCAGTACTTC.

CDR3 protein: CAWRRTGNTEAFF. CDR3 in DNA: TGTGCCTGGAGACGGACAGGGAACACTGAAGCTTTCTTT. This chain uses TRBV30 with TRBJ1-1, with 7 nucleotides matching TRBD1. The CDR3 loop spans 13 amino acids. The germline V gene has CDR1 GTSNPN and CDR2 SVGIG (reference sequence). Germline trimming cut 3 bases from V and 1 base from J; bases unmatched to any gene: 2.

The rearrangement joins TRBV13 to TRBJ2-2; 11 bases are a match to TRBD1. Germline trimming cut 4 bases from V and 6 bases from J; bases unmatched to any gene: 16. CDR1 PRHDT and CDR2 FYEKMQ come from the germline V gene (reference sequence). CDR3 length equals 19 residues. DNA for the CDR3: TGTGCCAGCAGCTCCCCACACTCTTCCGGGACAGGGGGGCCCGGGGAGCTGTTTTTT. Protein: CASSSPHSSGTGGPGELFF. The full variable domain, its missing parts supplied by reference TRBV13 and TRBJ2-2, is AAGVIQSPRHLIKEKRETATLKCYPIPRHDTVYWYQQGPGQDPQFLISFYEKMQSDKGSIPDRFSAQQFSDYHSELNMSSLELGDSALYFCASSSPHSSGTGGPGELFFGEGSRLTVL.

This rearrangement joins TRBV19 to TRBJ1-2; D unclear. With 5 bases removed from V and 7 bases from J, the gap between germline ends came to 11 bases. The length of the CDR3 is 12 residues. Germline values: CDR1 LNHDA, CDR2 SQIVND (reference sequence). CDR3 DNA sequence: TGTGCCAGTAGTTGGTGGGAGACTGGCTACACCTTC. Translation: CASSWWETGYTF.

V is TRBV2 and J is TRBJ2-1; TRBD2 agrees at 8 bases. Germline trimming cut 9 bases from V and 15 bases from J; bases unmatched to any gene: 13. The germline V gene has CDR1 SNHLY and CDR2 FYNNEI. The CDR3 totals 12 residues. The CDR3 sequence is CARRREGGIRFF. For the CDR3, the DNA is TGTGCCAGGCGACGGGAGGGGGGAATTCGGTTCTTC.